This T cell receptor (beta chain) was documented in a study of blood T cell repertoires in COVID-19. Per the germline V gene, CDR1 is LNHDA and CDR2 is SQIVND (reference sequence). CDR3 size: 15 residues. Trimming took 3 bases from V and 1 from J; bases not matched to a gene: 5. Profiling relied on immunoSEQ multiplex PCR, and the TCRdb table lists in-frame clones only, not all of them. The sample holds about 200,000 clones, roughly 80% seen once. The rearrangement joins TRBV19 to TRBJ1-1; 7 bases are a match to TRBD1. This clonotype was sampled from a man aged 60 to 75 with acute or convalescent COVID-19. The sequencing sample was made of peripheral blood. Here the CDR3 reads CASSMDGQANTEAFF. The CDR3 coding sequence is TGTGCCAGTAGTATGGATGGACAGGCGAACACTGAAGCTTTCTTT.